This T cell receptor beta chain was profiled in a study of spatial heterogeneity in lung cancer. This CDR3 is built from 15 residues. Germline V gene sequence: CDR1 DFQATT, CDR2 SNEGSKA (reference sequence). Trimming removed 5 bases from V and 1 base from J; junction bases left unmatched: 7. General study results and limits: One measure, the expanded intratumoral alpha and beta TCR count, tracked tumor mutation counts.

One entry per CDR3 protein results from TCRdb running MiXCR on the 5' RACE reads. The sample records about 3,100 distinct CDR3 sequences, roughly 8% being singletons. By sample fraction, this clonotype is medium-sized (0.01 to 0.1%). What it recognizes is unknown. The time point here: sample taken at primary tumor resection. Sequencing was performed on lung tumor tissue, taken at surgery. The clonotype comes from a male donor with early-stage non-small cell lung cancer. The chain combines TRBV20-1 with TRBJ1-5; 8 bases agree with TRBD1. CDR3 in amino acids: CSARTGRGSNQPQHF. Written as DNA, the CDR3 is TGCAGTGCTCGGACAGGGCGGGGCAGCAATCAGCCCCAGCATTTT.